The 20 T cell receptor beta chains given below trace back to one sample, sequenced in a study of T cell responses to AZD1222 COVID-19 vaccine. The protocol was immunoSEQ multiplex PCR, while the TCRdb copy is restricted to in-frame clones and leaves out a portion. Here the sample spans tens of thousands of clones, roughly 90% being singletons. Sequenced material: peripheral blood, taken on day 0 of MenACWY control vaccination. The receptors here all came from an adult in good health.

V usage is TRBV3-1 (or the pseudogene TRBV3-2) and J usage is TRBJ2-7, with D perhaps given as TRBD1 or TRBD2 (5 bases each). The V end lost 6 bases, the J end lost 0 bases, and 15 bases lay between the germline ends. CDR1 is LGHDT, CDR2 YNNKEL, per germline (reference sequence). The CDR3 runs to 15 residues. The CDR3 nucleotides read TGTGCCAGCAGGCGAGCTTTGGGACCCTCCTACGAGCAGTACTTC. It yields the protein CASRRALGPSYEQYF.

The rearrangement uses TRBV21-1 and TRBJ2-5. TRBV21-1 is a pseudogene. The CDR3 is 16 amino acids. CDR3 nucleotide sequence: TGTGCCAGCAGCATTTTCGGGCCCACCTTGACAGAGACCCAGTACTTC. Protein: CASSIFGPTLTETQYF.

The chain uses TRBV4-1 and TRBJ1-2; 9 bases fit TRBD1. With V trimmed by 4 bases and J by 2 bases, 5 bases remained unmatched. Per germline, CDR1 MGHRA and CDR2 YSYEKL. This CDR3 has 15 residues. CDR3: CASSPGQGPNYGYTF. CDR3 bases: TGCGCCAGCAGCCCTGGACAGGGGCCCAACTATGGCTACACCTTC.

The rearrangement links TRBV19 to TRBJ1-1, with D perhaps matching TRBD1 (5 bases). Germline lookup yields CDR1 LNHDA and CDR2 SQIVND (reference sequence). CDR3 length equals 13 residues. The ends were cut back, 1 base at V and 5 bases at J, with 8 bases in the middle. The CDR3, as DNA: TGTGCCAGTAGTATAGTAAGGGGAACTGAAGCTTTCTTT. Protein sequence: CASSIVRGTEAFF.

The chain recombines TRBV6-6 with TRBJ2-7; maybe TRBD1 (6 bases). The germline gives CDR1 MNHNY, CDR2 SVGAGI (reference sequence). The CDR3 consists of 14 residues. Trimming removed 4 bases from V and 5 bases from J, with 15 bases in between. CDR3 sequence reads: CASSLGTLFNEQYF. CDR3 in DNA: TGTGCCAGCAGTTTAGGGACATTGTTCAACGAGCAGTACTTC.

The CDR3 coding sequence is TGTGCCAGCAGCCAAGATTTTGGCGCGGCAGGCCTTAACTATGGCTACACCTTC. Translation gives CASSQDFGAAGLNYGYTF. V usage is TRBV3-1 (or the pseudogene TRBV3-2) and J usage is TRBJ1-2; D gene ambiguous. Deletions cut 0 bases from V and 1 base from J, with 18 bases between. Germline V CDR1 and CDR2: LGHDT, YNNKEL (reference sequence). The CDR3 has 18 amino acids.

This clone was detected only a few times. The chain uses TRBV9 and TRBJ1-3; possibly TRBD1 for D (6 bases). The CDR3 covers 14 residues. V was clipped by 5 bases and J by 2 bases, with 11 bases between them. Per germline, CDR1 SGDLS and CDR2 YYNGEE. The CDR3 region is CASSSGTPGNTIYF. The DNA for the CDR3 is TGTGCCAGCAGTTCGGGGACACCTGGAAACACCATATATTTT.

The rearrangement uses TRBV3-1 (or the pseudogene TRBV3-2) and TRBJ2-1, with D maybe TRBD1 (6 bases). The CDR3 totals 17 residues. Germline V lookup: CDR1 LGHDT, CDR2 YNNKEL (reference sequence). V was trimmed by 3 bases and J by 6 bases, leaving 21 bases between them. The CDR3 DNA is TGTGCCAGCAGCCATTCCGGCACAGGGTTGGGCATCAATGAGCAGTTCTTC. It yields the protein CASSHSGTGLGINEQFF.

This chain joins TRBV6-6 and TRBJ1-2, with 10 bases aligning to TRBD1. With 6 bases clipped from V and 2 bases from J, the junction kept 6 bases outside the gene matches. The germline CDR1 and CDR2 sequences are MNHNY and SVGAGI (reference sequence). The CDR3 length is 15 residues. The DNA for the CDR3 is TGTGCCAGCAGCTACGGGACAGGGGACAACTATGGCTACACCTTC. Its protein product is CASSYGTGDNYGYTF.

The chain carries TRBV5-1 and TRBJ1-4, with 9 positions matching TRBD1. The CDR3 sequence is 15 residues long. Trimming took 4 bases from V and 5 from J; bases not matched to a gene: 6. Per the germline V gene, CDR1 is SGHRS and CDR2 is YFSETQ. CDR3 nucleotide sequence: TGCGCCAGCAGCCGACAGGGGGTTCGGAATGAAAAACTGTTTTTT. Translation: CASSRQGVRNEKLFF.

The CDR3 spells CASSEWGSNEQFF. The CDR3 DNA reads TGTGCCAGCAGTGAATGGGGCAGCAATGAGCAGTTCTTC. The V gene is TRBV25-1, the J gene TRBJ2-1; weak D call: TRBD1 (5 bases). Germline CDR1 and CDR2: MGHDK and SYGVNS. V was clipped by 1 base and J by 6 bases, with 7 bases between them. CDR3 size: 13 residues.

V and J are TRBV19 and TRBJ1-2; D is uncertain. The CDR3 loop spans 13 amino acids. Trimming took off 5 bases at V and 1 base at J, with 8 bases between the two ends. Germline V gene lookup returns CDR1 LNHDA and CDR2 SQIVND (reference sequence). CDR3: CASSLQSNYGYTF. The CDR3 DNA is TGTGCCAGTAGTTTACAGAGTAACTATGGCTACACCTTC.

CDR3 sequence reads: CASRLGGTNEKLFF. The DNA for the CDR3 is TGTGCCAGTCGGTTGGGCGGAACAAATGAAAAACTGTTTTTT. The chain recombines TRBV19 with TRBJ1-4; D is unresolved. In germline, CDR1 is LNHDA, CDR2 SQIVND (reference sequence). CDR3 length: 14 residues. The germline V and J ends were trimmed by 8 bases and 5 bases, with 15 bases remaining between them.

J is TRBJ2-1 and V is TRBV7-8; TRBD1 or TRBD2 may be the D gene (5 bases each). The V gene's germline CDR1 is SGHVS and CDR2 FQNEAQ. Trimming removed 3 bases from V and 0 bases from J, with 9 bases in between. The CDR3 totals 15 residues. CDR3 region: CASSFTGGSYNEQFF. CDR3 nucleotide sequence: TGTGCCAGCAGCTTTACAGGAGGCTCCTACAATGAGCAGTTCTTC.

The V and J genes are TRBV29-1 and TRBJ1-2; D remains unclear. This CDR3 is built from 12 residues. The V gene's germline CDR1 is SQVTM and CDR2 ANQGSEA. The V end lost 0 bases, the J end lost 8 bases, and 10 bases lay between the germline ends. The CDR3 protein is CSVEENKGGYTF. Here the CDR3 DNA reads TGCAGCGTTGAAGAAAACAAGGGCGGCTACACCTTC.

This chain uses TRBV29-1 with TRBJ1-2; no firm D call. V was cut by 7 bases and J by 6 bases, with 18 bases left in between. Per the germline V gene, CDR1 is SQVTM and CDR2 is ANQGSEA. This CDR3 region has 13 residues. The DNA for the CDR3 is TGCAGCGCCGGAGAGGGAACTCTTAATGGCTACACCTTC. As protein: CSAGEGTLNGYTF.

This clone was counted a few times. The chain carries TRBV10-3 and TRBJ1-2, with 9 positions matching TRBD1. V lost 8 bases, J lost 8 bases, and 6 bases stayed unmatched. Germline loops: CDR1 ENHRY, CDR2 SYGVKD. This CDR3 contains 12 residues. DNA for the CDR3: TGTGCCATCGGGGACAGGGTGTGGGGCTACACCTTC. Translation gives CAIGDRVWGYTF.

This rearrangement joins TRBV7-9 to TRBJ1-1; D might be TRBD1 (6 bases). CDR3 length: 15 residues. CDR1 SEHNR and CDR2 FQNEAQ come from the germline V gene (reference sequence). Deletions cut 5 bases from V and 3 bases from J, with 16 bases between. Written as DNA, the CDR3 is TGTGCCAGCAGCCAACAGGGTTGGTCGGACACTGAAGCTTTCTTT. Amino acids: CASSQQGWSDTEAFF.

The gene calls are TRBV2 and TRBJ1-5, with 10 bases identical to TRBD1. CDR1 and CDR2 from the germline V gene are SNHLY and FYNNEI. The CDR3 extends over 14 amino acids. V shed 4 bases, J shed 4 bases, and the junction held 1 base outside the gene matches. CDR3 residues: CASSGQGANQPQHF. CDR3 in DNA: TGTGCCAGCAGTGGACAGGGGGCGAATCAGCCCCAGCATTTT.

This chain joins TRBV28 and TRBJ2-3; D gene uncertain. Germline CDR1 MDHEN, CDR2 SYDVKM. Trimming removed 9 bases at V and 1 base at J, with 11 bases between. The CDR3 contains 13 residues. The CDR3 is CASSVIRTDTQYF. In DNA, the CDR3 is TGTGCCAGTTCCGTTATCCGCACAGATACGCAGTATTTT.